The 22 T cell receptor beta chains in this list originate from one sample, sequenced in a study of shared clonotypes between healthy human individuals (dated by TCRdb to between 2020 and 2021). The method behind the library was the immunoSEQ multiplex PCR assay. Held by TCRdb, this immuneACCESS table contains in-frame sequences only and omits some clones. Under half of the omission traces to an unresolved V gene where checked; the cause of the rest is unknown. In all, the sample holds roughly 2 million clones, and 90% to 95% of those were seen once. Clones ranked in the top ten supply 0.13% of the sample. The sequenced sample consisted of naive CD4+ T cells sorted from blood. This specimen's cell subset or site label, per the study, means: CD45RA+ positively selected. All receptors derive from a man between 18 and 29 years old in good health.

In this sample, this clone turned up once. V is TRBV10-2 and J is TRBJ1-1, with 7 bases fitting TRBD1. In germline, CDR1 is WSHSY, CDR2 SAAADI. The J segment lost 9 bases and the V segment lost 6 bases, leaving 7 bases of the junction unmatched. The CDR3 is made up of 12 amino acids. The CDR3 DNA reads as TGCGCCAGCAGGGGACAGCCAATTAAAGCTTTCTTT. Protein product: CASRGQPIKAFF.

The rearrangement uses TRBV6-5 and TRBJ1-1; D is perhaps TRBD1 (5 bases). CDR1 and CDR2 (germline): MNHEY, SVGAGI. The CDR3 is 12 residues long. The V end lost 6 bases, the J end lost 4 bases, and 9 bases lay between the germline ends. The CDR3 region is CASSRGATEAFF. In DNA form, the CDR3 reads TGTGCCAGCAGCCGCGGGGCCACTGAAGCTTTCTTT.

The gene calls are TRBV5-4 and TRBJ2-5, with a possible D match to TRBD1 (6 bases). Germline CDR1 SGHNT, CDR2 YYREEE (reference sequence). Trimming stripped 0 bases from V and 3 bases from J, with 12 bases between. This CDR3 contains 15 residues. The CDR3 is CASSLVVRGKETQYF. CDR3 nucleotides: TGTGCCAGCAGCTTGGTGGTCAGGGGAAAAGAGACCCAGTACTTC.

About this clone: Other DNA sequences of this sample code for an identical CDR3. As DNA, the CDR3 is TGCGCCAGCAGCTTGTCCCCGGCGAACACTGAAGCTTTCTTT. Its protein product is CASSLSPANTEAFF. The rearrangement uses TRBV5-1 and TRBJ1-1; D is unclear. The germline V and J ends were trimmed by 1 base and 1 base, with 8 bases remaining between them. Germline loops: CDR1 SGHRS, CDR2 YFSETQ. CDR3 length: 14 residues.

The V gene is TRBV9, the J gene TRBJ2-3; no firm D call. Deletions cut 2 bases from V and 4 bases from J, with 8 bases between. Germline V lookup: CDR1 SGDLS, CDR2 YYNGEE. CDR3 size: 13 residues. In nucleotides, the CDR3 is TGTGCCAGCAGCGTTTTCGTGGCAGATACGCAGTATTTT. It yields the protein CASSVFVADTQYF.

This sequence joins TRBV5-4 and TRBJ2-2; 7 bases align to TRBD1. J gave up 1 base and V 0 bases, and 6 bases lay outside the gene matches. Per the germline V gene, CDR1 is SGHNT and CDR2 is YYREEE (reference sequence). CDR3 length: 17 residues. The CDR3 sequence: CASSLARGRMNTGELFF. In DNA form, the CDR3 reads TGTGCCAGCAGCTTGGCTAGGGGGCGAATGAACACCGGGGAGCTGTTTTTT.

The J gene is TRBJ2-5, the V gene TRBV18; D not resolved. The germline V and J ends were trimmed by 3 bases and 8 bases, with 10 bases remaining between them. Germline CDR1 KGHSH, CDR2 LQKENI. There are 12 residues in the CDR3. CDR3 DNA: TGTGCCAGCTCACCGCCGACTGGAACCCAGTACTTC. It is translated as CASSPPTGTQYF.

This chain joins TRBV7-2 and TRBJ2-5, with D maybe TRBD2 (5 bases). This CDR3 region has 15 residues. V shed 3 bases and J shed 7 bases, with 18 bases lying between them. Germline CDR1 reads SGHTA; CDR2 reads FQGNSA. In DNA, the CDR3 is TGTGCCAGCAGCTTTGGAGGATCCGGAGAGGTGACCCAGTACTTC. As protein: CASSFGGSGEVTQYF.

The chain has TRBV2 and TRBJ2-2; D not resolved. V was clipped by 2 bases and J by 7 bases, with 14 bases between them. Germline loops: CDR1 SNHLY, CDR2 FYNNEI. The CDR3 is 15 residues long. Written as DNA, the CDR3 is TGTGCCAGCAGTGAAAGGCGCCCCGTCAGCGGGGAGCTGTTTTTT. The encoded protein is CASSERRPVSGELFF. Full variable domain (outside the CDR3, taken from reference TRBV2 and TRBJ2-2): EPEVTQTPSHQVTQMGQEVILRCVPISNHLYFYWYRQILGQKVEFLVSFYNNEISEKSEIFDDQFSVERPDGSNFTLKIRSTKLEDSAMYFCASSERRPVSGELFFGEGSRLTVL.

Worth noting for this clone: The junction shows a germline mismatch at one end, possibly a read error. The V and J genes are TRBV29-1 and TRBJ1-2; tentatively, D is TRBD1 (5 bases). Germline V lookup: CDR1 SQVTM, CDR2 ANQGSEA. The CDR3 has 10 amino acids. Here the CDR3 DNA reads TGCAGCGTTGAGTCCCGGACACCCATCTTC. Encoded protein: CSVESRTPIF.

This chain links TRBV25-1 with TRBJ1-6, with TRBD1 as a possible D gene (5 bases). Trimming cost V 11 bases and J 4 bases, with 15 bases left between them. The CDR3 covers 14 residues. The germline gives CDR1 MGHDK, CDR2 SYGVNS. Written as DNA, the CDR3 is TGTGCCTCAAAAGGGACCGCGTATAATTCACCCCTCCACTTT. Residues: CASKGTAYNSPLHF.

V and J are TRBV19 and TRBJ1-1, with no clear D. The CDR3 has 15 amino acids. Germline V gene sequence: CDR1 LNHDA, CDR2 SQIVND (reference sequence). Trimming removed 1 base at V and 8 bases at J, with 17 bases between. As DNA, the CDR3 is TGTGCCAGTAGTATAGGGGCAGTGGGCTCAGTCGAAGCTTTCTTT. This codes for CASSIGAVGSVEAFF.

Written as DNA, the CDR3 is TGTGCCAGCAGTGATGACGGGGGGCGGGATACGCAGTATTTT. As protein: CASSDDGGRDTQYF. This rearrangement joins TRBV2 to TRBJ2-3, with D perhaps TRBD2 (7 bases). The germline V and J ends were trimmed by 3 bases and 6 bases, with 13 bases remaining between them. The CDR3 consists of 14 residues. CDR1 is SNHLY, CDR2 FYNNEI, per germline.

The genes are TRBV5-1 and TRBJ2-7, with 8 bases fitting TRBD2. Unmatched junction bases numbered 11, after V lost 1 base and J lost 5 bases. The germline V gene has CDR1 SGHRS and CDR2 YFSETQ. The CDR3 extends over 16 amino acids. CDR3 nucleotides: TGCGCCAGCAGCTTGATGCCGGTCACGGGGGGGAACGAGCAGTACTTC. This gives the protein CASSLMPVTGGNEQYF.

J is TRBJ2-1 and V is TRBV4-3; unclear D gene. The germline V and J ends were trimmed by 1 base and 3 bases, with 10 bases remaining between them. Germline V gives CDR1 LGHNA, CDR2 YSLEER. This CDR3 is built from 15 residues. In DNA, the CDR3 is TGCGCCAGCAGCCAAGGGTCGTTCATCTACAATGAGCAGTTCTTC. Its translation: CASSQGSFIYNEQFF.

The chain joins TRBV2 to TRBJ1-2; TRBD1 is a possible D gene (6 bases). The CDR3 covers 15 residues. CDR1 SNHLY and CDR2 FYNNEI come from the germline V gene. V lost 3 bases, J lost 6 bases, and 17 bases lay in between. CDR3 protein: CASSDARGLEHGYTF. Written as DNA, the CDR3 is TGTGCCAGCAGTGATGCGAGGGGGTTAGAACATGGCTACACCTTC.

The V call is TRBV4-3, the J call TRBJ1-5, with 8 positions matching TRBD1. CDR3 length: 19 residues. Germline loops: CDR1 LGHNA, CDR2 YSLEER. Trimming took 0 bases from V and 6 from J; bases not matched to a gene: 16. The CDR3 sequence is CASSQDLGQGGGSGQPQHF. Written as DNA, the CDR3 is TGCGCCAGCAGCCAAGATCTTGGACAGGGCGGGGGATCGGGTCAGCCCCAGCATTTT.

The CDR3 here is CASTFDMPSYGYTF. The CDR3 nucleotides are TGTGCCAGCACCTTCGACATGCCTTCCTATGGCTACACCTTC. This chain uses TRBV6-1 with TRBJ1-2, with D unclear. V lost 7 bases to trimming and J lost 4 bases, with 16 bases between them. The CDR3 length is 14 residues. CDR1 and CDR2 (germline): MNHNS, SASEGT.

The CDR3, as DNA: TGCGCCAGCAGCGACGGGACAGGACAAGATGAGCAGTTCTTC. It yields the protein CASSDGTGQDEQFF. The V and J genes are TRBV5-1 and TRBJ2-1; TRBD1 agrees at 8 bases. CDR1 SGHRS and CDR2 YFSETQ come from the germline V gene. With V trimmed by 4 bases and J by 8 bases, 8 bases remained unmatched. The CDR3 consists of 14 residues.

The V gene is TRBV6-6, the J gene TRBJ2-1, with D perhaps TRBD2 (5 bases). Germline assignment: CDR1 MNHNY and CDR2 SVGAGI (reference sequence). V gave up 2 bases and J gave up 8 bases, with 7 bases separating them. The CDR3 loop spans 12 amino acids. CDR3 coding DNA: TGTGCCAGCAGTTACCGGGAAGATGAGCAGTTCTTC. Its protein is CASSYREDEQFF.

The chain couples TRBV10-2 to TRBJ1-3; TRBD1 matches 7 bases. Trimming at V came to 9 bases and at J to 2 bases, leaving 4 bases not matched to a gene. Germline CDR1 is WSHSY and CDR2 is SAAADI. CDR3 length: 13 residues. The CDR3 loop is CASATGPGNTIYF. CDR3 nucleotide sequence: TGCGCCAGTGCGACAGGGCCTGGAAACACCATATATTTT.

This chain connects TRBV6-5 to TRBJ1-1; D is undetermined. The germline V gene has CDR1 MNHEY and CDR2 SVGAGI. Trimming shortened V by 2 bases and J by 4 bases, and 14 bases separated the two germline ends. The CDR3 loop spans 15 amino acids. The CDR3 bases are TGTGCCAGCAGTTACGCGGCCTTCGAGGGCACTGAAGCTTTCTTT. Translation: CASSYAAFEGTEAFF.